This T cell receptor beta chain was obtained from a study of cytomegalovirus exposure and HLA in healthy donors. Study overall: The study's early data release held some 85 million unique TCRs from HLA-typed donors.

As to this clone: The target antigen is unknown.

Notes on the study in general: The study recorded 160 or so TCR beta chains that were cytomegalovirus-associated. According to a later analysis, donors in an Asian-associated ancestry cluster reportedly had fewer N-insertions than the roughly 670-donor mean.

The length of the CDR3 is 12 residues. Germline V gene data show CDR1 as SGDLS and CDR2 as YYNGEE. V shed 3 bases and J shed 7 bases, with 5 bases lying between them. The PCR ran on 60 Vbeta and 13 Jbeta primers. In the source study's methods: In a later analysis, roughly 11 million of 65 million to 90 million unique beta chains occurred in at least two donors. Clones were read by immunoSEQ multiplex PCR, and TCRdb kept only the in-frame ones, dropping some. That table supplies the V and J calls and clone size; D and trimming were determined from the DNA. The sample lists just over 150,000 clones, over 65% seen once, with approximately 3.1% in the top ten.

The sequence was obtained from a woman in her thirties or forties in good health and CMV-seronegative. Material: PBMCs. The rearrangement joins TRBV9 to TRBJ1-6, with D perhaps matching TRBD1 (5 bases). This CDR3 reads CASSAGNSPLHF. CDR3 in DNA: TGTGCCAGCAGCGCAGGGAATTCACCCCTCCACTTT.